This is a list of T cell receptor beta chains from one sample in a study of cytomegalovirus exposure and HLA in healthy donors. This table comes from immunoSEQ multiplex PCR, and its TCRdb copy is limited to in-frame clones, with some not included. The sample shows under 200,000 clones, 65% to 90% of them seen only once. Sequenced: PBMCs. The source of these receptors is a human donor in good health. Both conserved end residues are part of each CDR3. Fields, in order: CDR3 length, J gene, clone size, D gene, V gene, CDR3 protein, CDR3 DNA. D genes are given only for firm matches. Size is omitted from some rows. Given values are once, few, many or a class for expanded clones.

15	TRBJ1-3	.	TRBD1	TRBV5-1	CASSLAGDRDNTIYF	TGCGCCAGCAGCTTGGCCGGGGACAGGGATAACACCATATATTTT
14	TRBJ2-7	.	.	TRBV7-8	CASSLLPTESEQYF	TGTGCCAGCAGCTTACTCCCCACTGAGAGCGAGCAGTACTTC
14	TRBJ1-2	.	TRBD1	TRBV5-4	CASSLEGQGRGYTF	TGTGCCAGCAGCTTGGAAGGACAGGGAAGAGGCTACACCTTC
12	TRBJ2-1	few	.	TRBV6-1	CASSSAVNEQFF	TGTGCCAGCAGTTCAGCGGTTAATGAGCAGTTCTTC
14	TRBJ2-7	once	TRBD1	TRBV5-1	CASGPTDRAYEQYF	TGCGCCAGCGGACCGACGGACAGGGCCTACGAGCAGTACTTC
15	TRBJ2-5	.	TRBD2	TRBV6-1	CASSEGRGGGETQYF	TGTGCCAGCAGTGAAGGTCGGGGGGGCGGGGAGACCCAGTACTTC
15	TRBJ2-1	.	TRBD2	TRBV13	CASSLRLAAYNEQFF	TGTGCCAGCAGCTTGAGACTAGCGGCCTACAATGAGCAGTTCTTC
13	TRBJ1-1	.	.	TRBV6-1	CASSDSRDTEAFF	TGTGCCAGCAGTGACAGCAGGGACACTGAAGCTTTCTTT
15	TRBJ2-7	.	.	TRBV4-1	CASSQGNRAINEQYF	TGCGCCAGCAGCCAGGGGAACAGGGCCATCAACGAGCAGTACTTC
13	TRBJ2-7	.	.	TRBV5-1	CASSFSRGEEQYF	TGCGCCAGCAGCTTTAGCAGGGGAGAGGAGCAGTACTTC
16	TRBJ2-3	.	.	TRBV5-4	CASSSKGYGGPGMQYF	TGTGCCAGCAGCTCCAAGGGATACGGGGGGCCCGGAATGCAGTATTTT
15	TRBJ2-3	.	TRBD1	TRBV13	CASSGTGTGSDTQYF	TGTGCCAGCAGCGGCACCGGGACAGGTTCAGATACGCAGTATTTT
14	TRBJ2-1	.	TRBD2	TRBV7-2	CASVGTSGNNEQFF	TGTGCCAGCGTGGGGACTAGCGGAAACAATGAGCAGTTCTTC
12	TRBJ2-7	once	.	TRBV7-9	CASSLGLREQYF	TGTGCCAGCAGCTTAGGACTCCGCGAGCAGTACTTC
16	TRBJ1-3	.	TRBD1	TRBV19	CASSVRDREAGNTIYF	TGTGCCAGTAGTGTACGGGACAGGGAGGCCGGAAACACCATATATTTT
13	TRBJ1-2	.	.	TRBV28	CASRPQGNYGYTF	TGTGCCAGCAGACCGCAGGGAAACTATGGCTACACCTTC
14	TRBJ2-5	.	.	TRBV5-4	CASSLLAGLETQYF	TGTGCCAGCAGCTTATTAGCAGGGTTGGAGACCCAGTACTTC
14	TRBJ1-6	.	.	TRBV5-1	CASSLQGGNSPLHF	TGCGCCAGCAGCTTACAGGGCGGTAATTCACCCCTCCACTTT
16	TRBJ1-6	.	TRBD1	TRBV7-9	CASSPEGTGWNSPLHF	TGTGCCAGCAGCCCAGAAGGGACAGGGTGGAATTCACCCCTCCACTTT
14	TRBJ2-1	.	.	TRBV7-9	CASSLTSLHNEQFF	TGTGCCAGCAGCTTAACTAGCTTACACAATGAGCAGTTCTTC
16	TRBJ2-3	few	.	TRBV2	CASSLLGGGASDTQYF	TGTGCCAGCAGTCTACTTGGTGGGGGGGCTTCAGATACGCAGTATTTT
15	TRBJ1-4	.	.	TRBV6-5	CASSPVQATNEKLFF	TGTGCCAGCAGTCCCGTGCAGGCAACTAATGAAAAACTGTTTTTT
14	TRBJ2-3	.	.	TRBV5-1	CASSNDRPTDTQYF	TGCGCCAGCAGCAACGACAGACCCACAGATACGCAGTATTTT
15	TRBJ2-4	.	TRBD1	TRBV12-5	CASGPPGGIKNIQYF	TGTGCTAGTGGTCCGCCAGGGGGAATCAAAAACATTCAGTACTTC
14	TRBJ1-3	.	.	TRBV6-6	CASSYEGTGNTIYF	TGTGCCAGCAGTTATGAGGGCACCGGAAACACCATATATTTT
16	TRBJ1-1	.	TRBD1	TRBV5-1	CASSLPSGTAFNEAFF	TGCGCCAGCAGCTTGCCTTCCGGGACAGCTTTCAATGAAGCTTTCTTT
16	TRBJ2-7	.	TRBD1	TRBV7-8	CASSVGARGLSYEQYF	TGTGCCAGCAGCGTGGGAGCCAGGGGGCTCTCCTACGAGCAGTACTTC
14	TRBJ2-5	few	TRBD1	TRBV11-3	CASSSRDRQETQYF	TGTGCCAGCAGCTCCCGGGACAGACAAGAGACCCAGTACTTC
15	TRBJ2-1	once	.	TRBV5-1	CASSLVSGPYNEQFF	TGCGCCAGCAGCTTGGTCAGCGGTCCATACAATGAGCAGTTCTTC
13	TRBJ2-7	few	TRBD2	TRBV2	CASGGGTGYEQYF	TGTGCCAGCGGGGGGGGAACAGGCTACGAGCAGTACTTC
17	TRBJ2-2	few	TRBD1	TRBV15	CATSRDGPGQETGELFF	TGTGCCACCAGCAGAGACGGACCGGGACAGGAGACCGGGGAGCTGTTTTTT
17	TRBJ1-4	.	.	TRBV27	CASSLSDAVPRGGKLFF	TGTGCCAGCAGTTTATCGGATGCTGTCCCCCGAGGAGGAAAACTGTTTTTT
15	TRBJ1-1	.	TRBD1	TRBV27	CASSSSTGANTEAFF	TGTGCCAGCAGTTCCTCGACAGGGGCTAATACTGAAGCTTTCTTT
15	TRBJ2-2	once	.	TRBV4-1	CASSQGRRDTGELFF	TGCGCCAGCAGCCAGGGTCGGCGGGACACCGGGGAGCTGTTTTTT
11	TRBJ1-4	.	.	TRBV28	CASSFRGKLFF	TGTGCCAGCAGTTTTAGGGGTAAACTGTTTTTT
14	TRBJ1-1	.	.	TRBV6-1	CASSVQARDTEAFF	TGTGCCAGCAGTGTACAGGCACGGGACACTGAAGCTTTCTTT
16	TRBJ1-6	.	.	TRBV28	CASSDGMASGNSPLHF	TGTGCCAGCAGTGACGGGATGGCGTCGGGAAATTCACCCCTCCACTTT
16	TRBJ2-1	.	TRBD1	TRBV29-1	CSVEGGDRESYNEQFF	TGCAGCGTTGAGGGCGGGGACAGGGAATCCTACAATGAGCAGTTCTTC
15	TRBJ1-4	.	TRBD1	TRBV7-2	CASRPTGGTNEKLFF	TGTGCCAGCAGACCAACAGGGGGGACTAATGAAAAACTGTTTTTT
17	TRBJ2-7	once	TRBD2	TRBV9	CASSALVGLAGEYEQYF	TGTGCCAGCAGCGCCCTGGTGGGACTAGCGGGGGAGTACGAGCAGTACTTC
16	TRBJ2-3	.	TRBD1	TRBV7-2	CASSSLGGGWTDTQYF	TGTGCCAGCAGCTCCCTAGGGGGCGGGTGGACAGATACGCAGTATTTT
13	TRBJ2-1	.	.	TRBV4-1	CASSPQTGNEQFF	TGCGCCAGCAGCCCGCAGACAGGCAATGAGCAGTTCTTC
14	TRBJ2-7	.	.	TRBV5-4	CASSGQGSSYEQYF	TGTGCCAGCAGCGGCCAGGGGAGCTCCTACGAGCAGTACTTC
15	TRBJ2-1	.	TRBD1	TRBV4-1	CASSLRGLGGNEQFF	TGCGCCAGCAGCCTAAGGGGGCTAGGTGGAAATGAGCAGTTCTTC
16	TRBJ2-5	.	TRBD2	TRBV4-1	CASSHDSSGGPMTQYF	TGCGCCAGCAGCCACGATTCTTCGGGAGGCCCCATGACCCAGTACTTC
14	TRBJ2-7	once	TRBD2	TRBV4-2	CASSPGLVVHEQYF	TGTGCCAGCAGCCCTGGACTAGTGGTCCACGAGCAGTACTTC
19	TRBJ1-5	.	.	TRBV6-7	CASSYSSSGPSRGNQPQHF	TGTGCCAGCAGTTACTCGAGCAGCGGCCCATCTCGGGGCAATCAGCCCCAGCATTTT
14	TRBJ1-2	.	.	TRBV27	CASSPPAGAGGYTF	TGTGCCAGCAGTCCGCCTGCAGGGGCCGGCGGCTACACCTTC
17	TRBJ1-1	.	TRBD1	TRBV7-9	CASSFPVWGQSSTEAFF	TGTGCCAGCAGCTTCCCGGTTTGGGGACAGTCATCCACTGAAGCTTTCTTT
14	TRBJ1-5	.	.	TRBV10-2	CASRGQYSNQPQHF	TGCGCCAGCCGAGGACAGTATAGCAATCAGCCCCAGCATTTT
17	TRBJ1-1	.	.	TRBV30	CAWSLKCFTAENTEAFF	TGTGCCTGGAGCTTGAAATGTTTCACAGCGGAGAACACTGAAGCTTTCTTT
15	TRBJ2-7	.	.	TRBV5-1	CASSLDPIDLDEQYF	TGCGCCAGCAGCTTGGATCCGATAGACTTGGACGAGCAGTACTTC